This T cell receptor beta chain appears in the sequencing data of a study of T cell responses to AZD1222 COVID-19 vaccine. Study-wide points: The donors showed a predominance of white British ancestry and of females, with possible underestimation of clonal diversity. Spike-specific TCRs gained breadth and depth after people received two AZD1222 doses.

CDR1 and CDR2 from the germline V gene are SQVTM and ANQGSEA. J gave up 1 base and V 6 bases, and 6 bases lay outside the gene matches. CDR3 size: 14 residues. Data came from immunoSEQ multiplex PCR; TCRdb stores just in-frame clones and leaves some out. The data contain about 120,000 clones, about 87% of them seen just once; the ten biggest clones take up roughly 12%. Details on this clone: Its antigen is still unknown.

The receptor was derived from an adult in good health. The chain joins TRBV29-1 to TRBJ2-7; 10 nucleotides agree with TRBD1. The sequencing here drew on peripheral blood, taken on day 0 of AZD1222 vaccination. The CDR3 loop reads CSVGGQGVSYEQYF. The DNA for the CDR3 is TGCAGCGTCGGTGGACAGGGGGTGTCCTACGAGCAGTACTTC.